These 9 T cell receptor beta chains originate from one sample sequenced in a study of blood T cells in healthy people across ages. Primed by a sample-barcoded 5' primer and a J-beta primer mix, a second PCR proceeded for about 6 to 12 cycles. TCRdb used MiXCR to reprocess the 5' RACE reads, holding one entry per CDR3 protein. The table lists about 680,000 distinct CDR3 sequences, around half of them singletons. Sequenced: blood. All receptors come from a woman aged 60 to 75 in good health.

The sample holds a few counts of this clonotype. The chain couples TRBV7-9 to TRBJ2-3; D may be TRBD1 (5 bases). The CDR3 spans 14 residues. Germline V lookup: CDR1 SEHNR, CDR2 FQNEAQ (reference sequence). V lost 4 bases and J lost 5, with 13 bases in between. CDR3 DNA: TGTGCCAGCAGCTGGACACGGGCGGAAGATACGCAGTATTTT. Translating it yields CASSWTRAEDTQYF.

This clonotype has only a few counts. The rearrangement uses TRBV20-1 and TRBJ2-1; 9 bases match TRBD2. In germline, CDR1 is DFQATT, CDR2 SNEGSKA (reference sequence). The CDR3 has 13 amino acids. V shed 3 bases, J shed 9 bases, and the junction held 6 bases outside the gene matches. Written as DNA, the CDR3 is TGCAGTGCTAGTCGGGCGGGAGGGCCTGAGCAGTTCTTC. As protein: CSASRAGGPEQFF.

The V call is TRBV4-3, the J call TRBJ1-1, with TRBD1 as a possible D gene (6 bases). The CDR3 spans 14 residues. The V and J ends lost 0 bases and 3 bases respectively, with 8 bases between them. Germline V gene lookup returns CDR1 LGHNA and CDR2 YSLEER. In DNA, the CDR3 is TGCGCCAGCAGCCAAGATGAGGGGGACACTGAAGCTTTCTTT. It specifies CASSQDEGDTEAFF.

The sample holds many counts of this clonotype. The J gene is TRBJ2-5, the V gene TRBV20-1, with 14 bases matching TRBD2. The CDR3 runs 17 residues. Germline V CDR1 and CDR2: DFQATT, SNEGSKA (reference sequence). V gave up 5 bases and J gave up 4 bases; unmatched junction bases: 12. The CDR3 bases are TGCAGTGCTGGAAAGGAATCCGGGACTAGCGGGAGAGAGACCCAGTACTTC. As protein: CSAGKESGTSGRETQYF.

CDR3 DNA sequence: TGCGCCAGCAGCTCTCCAACCGGACAGATCTCCTCGGCCAAAAACATTCAGTACTTC. It yields the protein CASSSPTGQISSAKNIQYF. The rearrangement joins TRBV5-1 to TRBJ2-4; D may be TRBD1 (6 bases). The germline V and J ends were trimmed by 3 bases and 1 base, with 23 bases remaining between them. The germline V gene has CDR1 SGHRS and CDR2 YFSETQ. CDR3 length equals 19 residues.

The J gene is TRBJ2-7, the V gene TRBV11-2; D tentatively reads TRBD1 or TRBD2 (5 bases each). Trimming shortened V by 0 bases and J by 6 bases, and 9 bases separated the two germline ends. Germline CDR1 reads SGHAT; CDR2 reads FQNNGV. This CDR3 contains 13 residues. The CDR3 loop reads CASSLDRGVEQYF. CDR3 nucleotide sequence: TGTGCCAGCAGCTTAGACAGAGGGGTCGAGCAGTACTTC. The complete variable domain, with remaining parts taken from reference TRBV11-2 and TRBJ2-7, reads EAGVAQSPRYKIIEKRQSVAFWCNPISGHATLYWYQQILGQGPKLLIQFQNNGVVDDSQLPKDRFSAERLKGVDSTLKIQPAKLEDSAVYLCASSLDRGVEQYFGPGTRLTVT.

Points on this clonotype: The junction departs from germline at one end; a sequencing error may be responsible. The V call is TRBV28, the J call TRBJ2-1; no reliable D call. The CDR3 contains 12 residues. Germline V gives CDR1 MDHEN, CDR2 SYDVKM. CDR3 protein: CTSSRRLDEQFF. The CDR3, as DNA: TGTACCAGCAGTCGCCGCTTGGATGAGCAGTTCTTC.

The chain is built from TRBV20-1 and TRBJ2-1; D possibly uses TRBD1 or TRBD2 (6 bases each). This CDR3 has 15 residues. Trimming left V 0 bases short and J 8 bases short, with 17 bases between. Germline V CDR1 and CDR2: DFQATT, SNEGSKA (reference sequence). The CDR3 loop reads CSARDTGLWGDEQFF. The CDR3 region has the DNA TGCAGTGCTAGAGATACAGGGCTGTGGGGGGATGAGCAGTTCTTC.

This chain uses TRBV29-1 with TRBJ1-1, with D tentatively TRBD1 (6 bases). V was clipped by 7 bases and J by 5 bases, with 20 bases between them. The CDR3 is 14 residues long. CDR1 SQVTM and CDR2 ANQGSEA come from the germline V gene. The CDR3 sequence: CSAPPQGKSTEAFF. CDR3 in DNA: TGCAGCGCCCCGCCCCAGGGGAAAAGTACTGAAGCTTTCTTT.